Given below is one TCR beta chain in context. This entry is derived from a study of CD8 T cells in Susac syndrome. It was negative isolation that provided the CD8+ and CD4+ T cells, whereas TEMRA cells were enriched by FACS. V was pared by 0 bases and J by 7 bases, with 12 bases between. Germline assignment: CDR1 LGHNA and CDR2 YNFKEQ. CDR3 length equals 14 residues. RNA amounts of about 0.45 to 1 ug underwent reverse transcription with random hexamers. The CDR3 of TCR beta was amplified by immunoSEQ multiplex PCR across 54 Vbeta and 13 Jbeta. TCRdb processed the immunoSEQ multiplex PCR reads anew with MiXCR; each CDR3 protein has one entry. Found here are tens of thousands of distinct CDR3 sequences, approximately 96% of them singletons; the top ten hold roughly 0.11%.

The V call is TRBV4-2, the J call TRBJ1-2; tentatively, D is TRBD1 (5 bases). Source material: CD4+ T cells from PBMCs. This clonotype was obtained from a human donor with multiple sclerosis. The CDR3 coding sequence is TGTGCCAGCAGCCAAGATGGGGACTATGGTGGCTACACCTTC. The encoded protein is CASSQDGDYGGYTF.